Below, 3 T cell receptor beta chains from the same sample are listed, as sequenced in a study of identifying expanded T cells in peripheral blood. Measured with immunoSEQ multiplex PCR; TCRdb has only the in-frame clones, and not every one. The data contain around 130,000 clones, around nine tenths of them singletons. The sequencing sample was made of blood. Source of these receptors: a person aged 18 to 69 in good health.

V gene TRBV7-3 combines with J gene TRBJ2-2; 9 nucleotides line up with TRBD1. The CDR3 consists of 16 residues. Germline assignment: CDR1 SGHTA and CDR2 FQGTGA. V lost 4 bases to trimming and J lost 5 bases; unmatched junction nucleotides: 8. The CDR3 nucleotides are TGTGCCAGCAGCTCCTGGGGACAGGGAAGAACCGGGGAGCTGTTTTTT. Translation gives CASSSWGQGRTGELFF.

J is TRBJ1-1 and V is TRBV4-3; 7 nucleotides line up with TRBD1. The trim removed 0 bases at V and 0 bases at J, leaving 7 bases unmatched. In germline, CDR1 is LGHNA, CDR2 YSLEER. The CDR3 runs to 17 residues. CDR3 nucleotides: TGCGCCAGCAGCCAAGAACGATACAGGGGTTTGAACACTGAAGCTTTCTTT. Translation gives CASSQERYRGLNTEAFF.

CDR3 amino acids: CASSLGQGTYEQYF. For the CDR3, the DNA is TGTGCCAGCAGCTTAGGACAGGGAACCTACGAGCAGTACTTC. The chain joins TRBV11-3 to TRBJ2-7, with 7 bases identical to TRBD1. CDR1 and CDR2 from the germline V gene are SGHNT and YENEEA. V was pared by 1 base and J by 2 bases, with 2 bases of the junction left unmatched. The CDR3 contains 14 residues.